The 31 T cell receptor beta chains below were found in one sample sequenced in a study of blood T cell repertoires in COVID-19. Data came from immunoSEQ multiplex PCR; TCRdb stores just in-frame clones and leaves some out. The data contain roughly 260,000 clones, around nine tenths of them singletons. Specimen: peripheral blood. These receptor sequences come from a woman aged 25 to 39 with COVID-19, enrolled during active disease.

Here the CDR3 reads CASSPPGGAGNNEQFF. The CDR3 coding sequence is TGTGCCAGCAGCCCCCCCGGGGGAGCGGGGAACAATGAGCAGTTCTTC. The genes are TRBV2 and TRBJ2-1; TRBD2 agrees at 7 bases. Germline lookup yields CDR1 SNHLY and CDR2 FYNNEI. This CDR3 is 16 amino acids long. The junction had 13 bases not matched to a gene; V was cut back by 6 bases and J by 5 bases. The full variable domain, with the rest looked up from reference TRBV2 and TRBJ2-1, is EPEVTQTPSHQVTQMGQEVILRCVPISNHLYFYWYRQILGQKVEFLVSFYNNEISEKSEIFDDQFSVERPDGSNFTLKIRSTKLEDSAMYFCASSPPGGAGNNEQFFGPGTRLTVL.

The J gene is TRBJ1-6, the V gene TRBV27, with D unclear. Trimming pared 2 bases from V and 8 bases from J, leaving 4 bases between. This CDR3 spans 12 amino acids. CDR1 and CDR2 (germline): MNHEY, SMNVEV (reference sequence). The CDR3, as DNA: TGTGCCAGCAGTTTAATAGATTCACCCCTCCACTTT. Its protein product is CASSLIDSPLHF.

This clone was seen once. The sample contains more than one DNA sequence encoding this CDR3. The CDR3 region is CASSLSGSGNTIYF. The CDR3 DNA follows: TGTGCCAGCAGTTTATCGGGGTCTGGAAACACCATATATTTT. The V gene is TRBV28, the J gene TRBJ1-3; no firm D call. Trimming left V 1 base short and J 1 base short, with 5 bases between. Looked up from germline, CDR1 is MDHEN and CDR2 is SYDVKM. CDR3 size: 14 residues.

The chain employs TRBV5-1 and TRBJ1-3, with TRBD1 as a possible D gene (5 bases). Germline V gene data show CDR1 as SGHRS and CDR2 as YFSETQ. The V gene lost 5 bases and the J gene lost 0 bases, with 12 bases spanning the gap. CDR3 length: 15 residues. The chain's CDR3 is CASSLTARSGNTIYF. The CDR3 bases are TGCGCCAGCAGTCTGACAGCGCGCTCTGGAAACACCATATATTTT.

The V call is TRBV6-5, the J call TRBJ2-7, with D possibly TRBD2 on 6 matching bases. Germline V lookup: CDR1 MNHEY, CDR2 SVGAGI. The CDR3 is 13 residues long. Trimming removed 7 bases from V and 7 bases from J, with 17 bases in between. This CDR3 reads CASTRDSLREQYF. The CDR3 DNA reads as TGTGCCAGCACCCGGGACTCCTTGAGGGAGCAGTACTTC.

This clone showed up just once. The chain has TRBV9 and TRBJ1-2; 7 bases fit TRBD1. The CDR3 consists of 14 residues. The germline V gene encodes CDR1 SGDLS and CDR2 YYNGEE. V trimming: 4 bases; J trimming: 4 bases; junction bases outside the gene matches: 7. CDR3 in amino acids: CASSPQGGVYGYTF. The CDR3 DNA sequence: TGTGCCAGCAGCCCCCAGGGGGGTGTCTATGGCTACACCTTC.

V and J are TRBV29-1 and TRBJ2-5, with D possibly TRBD1 on 5 matching bases. CDR3 size: 12 residues. CDR1 is SQVTM, CDR2 ANQGSEA, per germline. V was trimmed by 7 bases and J by 4 bases, leaving 13 bases between them. The CDR3: CSARATGETQYF. The CDR3 nucleotides read TGCAGCGCCAGGGCTACCGGAGAGACCCAGTACTTC.

This chain connects TRBV3-1 (or the pseudogene TRBV3-2) to TRBJ2-1, with D possibly matching TRBD2 (5 bases). Germline CDR1 is LGHDT and CDR2 is YNNKEL (reference sequence). This CDR3 has 16 residues. Trimming took 4 bases from V and 4 from J, leaving 17 bases between them. The chain's CDR3 is CASSPGSGFRYNEQFF. As DNA, the CDR3 is TGTGCCAGCAGCCCGGGATCTGGTTTTAGGTACAATGAGCAGTTCTTC.

The chain combines TRBV28 with TRBJ1-1, with D maybe TRBD1 (6 bases). This CDR3 region has 14 residues. Trimming removed 3 bases at V and 3 bases at J, with 11 bases between. Germline V gene lookup returns CDR1 MDHEN and CDR2 SYDVKM. CDR3 loop: CASSFGGSHTEAFF. The CDR3 DNA reads TGTGCCAGCAGTTTTGGGGGCTCGCACACTGAAGCTTTCTTT. Combining the CDR3 with reference TRBV28 and TRBJ1-1 gives the whole variable domain DVKVTQSSRYLVKRTGEKVFLECVQDMDHENMFWYRQDPGLGLRLIYFSYDVKMKEKGDIPEGYSVSREKKERFSLILESASTNQTSMYLCASSFGGSHTEAFFGQGTRLTVV.

CDR3 amino acids: CASSLQRGGNTEAFF. CDR3 sequence (DNA): TGTGCCAGCAGCTTGCAAAGGGGGGGGAACACTGAAGCTTTCTTT. The V gene is TRBV5-4, the J gene TRBJ1-1; the D gene is possibly TRBD1 (6 bases). The ends were cut back, 1 base at V and 1 base at J, with 11 bases in the middle. The CDR3 spans 15 residues. Germline V CDR1 and CDR2: SGHNT, YYREEE (reference sequence).

CDR3 amino acids: CASSQEGLAGGGTGELFF. The CDR3, as DNA: TGTGCCAGCAGCCAAGAGGGACTAGCGGGAGGGGGTACCGGGGAGCTGTTTTTT. The J gene is TRBJ2-2, the V gene TRBV3-1 (or the pseudogene TRBV3-2); 16 bases map to TRBD2. Germline values: CDR1 LGHDT, CDR2 YNNKEL (reference sequence). The V and J ends lost 0 bases and 5 bases, in that order; junction bases with no gene match: 3. This CDR3 is 18 amino acids long.

V usage is TRBV5-1 and J usage is TRBJ2-7; 12 bases agree with TRBD1. The ends lost 4 bases at V and 6 bases at J; junction bases unmatched: 5. There are 14 residues in the CDR3. CDR1 SGHRS and CDR2 YFSETQ come from the germline V gene. CDR3 sequence (DNA): TGCGCCAGCAGCCCGGGACAGGGGGCAAGCGAGCAGTACTTC. Protein: CASSPGQGASEQYF.

V gene TRBV6-1 combines with J gene TRBJ1-5; D is unclear. The CDR3 runs 13 residues. Germline-derived CDR1 and CDR2 are MNHNS and SASEGT. The V gene lost 0 bases and the J gene lost 9 bases, with 9 bases spanning the gap. The DNA for the CDR3 is TGTGCCAGCAGTGAAGCGGCCCGATCGCCCCAGCATTTT. Protein sequence: CASSEAARSPQHF.

The chain uses TRBV11-1 and TRBJ2-7; 10 bases are shared with TRBD1. Germline CDR1 and CDR2: SGHAT and FQDESV (reference sequence). This CDR3 is built from 15 residues. V gave up 4 bases and J gave up 4 bases; unmatched junction bases: 7. The CDR3 sequence: CASSSPDRGRYEQYF. CDR3 sequence (DNA): TGTGCCAGCAGCTCCCCCGACAGGGGGCGGTACGAGCAGTACTTC.

The sample holds a few counts of this clone. The J gene is TRBJ2-7, the V gene TRBV19; 10 bases fit TRBD2. From germline, CDR1 is LNHDA and CDR2 SQIVND (reference sequence). The CDR3 has 17 amino acids. The J segment lost 0 bases and the V segment lost 7 bases, leaving 12 bases of the junction unmatched. CDR3 bases: TGTGCCAGTACCGGACTAGCGGTCGGAGGTGGCTCCTACGAGCAGTACTTC. This encodes CASTGLAVGGGSYEQYF.

The chain combines TRBV29-1 with TRBJ1-4; 8 bases match TRBD1. Trimming cost V 6 bases and J 7 bases; bases outside gene matches: 7. The CDR3 is made up of 13 amino acids. Germline CDR1 is SQVTM and CDR2 is ANQGSEA. In DNA form, the CDR3 reads TGCAGCGTGGGGGGACAGGCGGCTGAAAAACTGTTTTTT. Translating it yields CSVGGQAAEKLFF.

The chain has TRBV29-1 and TRBJ2-3; a possible D gene is TRBD1 (6 bases). Looked up from germline, CDR1 is SQVTM and CDR2 is ANQGSEA. The CDR3 sequence is 14 residues long. V lost 4 bases and J lost 3, with 14 bases in between. Here the CDR3 reads CSVVGRQGTDTQYF. The CDR3, as DNA: TGCAGCGTTGTGGGTCGTCAGGGGACAGATACGCAGTATTTT.

The chain couples TRBV6-5 to TRBJ1-1; D not certain. Per the germline V gene, CDR1 is MNHEY and CDR2 is SVGAGI. The CDR3 covers 13 residues. Trimming took off 5 bases at V and 4 bases at J, with 11 bases between the two ends. CDR3 coding DNA: TGTGCCAGCAGTACCGGTGGAGGCACTGAAGCTTTCTTT. Translated: CASSTGGGTEAFF.

The chain carries TRBV5-1 and TRBJ2-5; TRBD1 agrees at 8 bases. V lost 1 base to trimming and J lost 4 bases; unmatched junction nucleotides: 3. CDR1 and CDR2 from the germline V gene are SGHRS and YFSETQ. The CDR3 length is 14 residues. The CDR3 loop is CASSLIDRGETQYF. CDR3 bases: TGCGCCAGCAGCTTGATCGACAGGGGAGAGACCCAGTACTTC.

The rearrangement joins TRBV4-1 to TRBJ1-1; a weak D match, TRBD1 (6 bases). V was cut by 1 base and J by 3 bases, with 12 bases left in between. Germline assignment: CDR1 MGHRA and CDR2 YSYEKL. The CDR3 loop spans 15 amino acids. The CDR3 is CASSQGQGMDTEAFF. The CDR3 DNA follows: TGCGCCAGCAGCCAAGGGCAGGGGATGGACACTGAAGCTTTCTTT.

This clone showed up just a few times. The CDR3 sequence is CASSDGGVYEQYF. The CDR3 DNA follows: TGTGCCAGCAGTGACGGGGGAGTGTACGAGCAGTACTTC. This sequence joins TRBV28 and TRBJ2-7; TRBD2 is a possible D gene (6 bases). The germline V gene encodes CDR1 MDHEN and CDR2 SYDVKM. The V and J ends lost 5 bases and 4 bases respectively, with 12 bases between them. The CDR3 runs to 13 residues.

The chain couples TRBV4-2 to TRBJ2-2; 9 bases fit TRBD2. The trim removed 4 bases at V and 3 bases at J, leaving 6 bases unmatched. The CDR3 totals 16 residues. Germline CDR1 is LGHNA and CDR2 is YNFKEQ. In DNA, the CDR3 is TGTGCCAGCAGCCCGAGGGGACTAGCAGACACCGGGGAGCTGTTTTTT. Translation: CASSPRGLADTGELFF.

The gene calls are TRBV24-1 and TRBJ2-2; 7 nucleotides line up with TRBD2. Per the germline V gene, CDR1 is KGHDR and CDR2 is SFDVKD. The CDR3 contains 20 residues. Trimming at V came to 1 base and at J to 0 bases, leaving 13 bases not matched to a gene. CDR3 sequence (DNA): TGTGCCACCAGTGATTTTGTACCGGAGCGGGGAATGACGAACACCGGGGAGCTGTTTTTT. It translates to CATSDFVPERGMTNTGELFF.

The J gene is TRBJ1-5, the V gene TRBV28, with D uncertain. The germline gives CDR1 MDHEN, CDR2 SYDVKM. Trimming took off 6 bases at V and 7 bases at J, with 13 bases between the two ends. The CDR3 covers 13 residues. CDR3 sequence: CASSPGGVQPQHF. The DNA for the CDR3 is TGTGCCAGCAGCCCTGGCGGGGTCCAGCCCCAGCATTTT.

This chain uses TRBV5-1 with TRBJ2-3, with D possibly being TRBD1 (5 bases). Germline CDR1 and CDR2: SGHRS and YFSETQ. The CDR3 is made up of 15 amino acids. Trimming took off 2 bases at V and 0 bases at J, with 10 bases between the two ends. CDR3 loop: CASSFTGSSTDTQYF. CDR3 nucleotides: TGCGCCAGCAGCTTTACAGGTTCTAGCACAGATACGCAGTATTTT.

The chain joins TRBV3-1 (or the pseudogene TRBV3-2) to TRBJ2-5, with D unresolved. This CDR3 is 12 amino acids long. Per germline, CDR1 LGHDT and CDR2 YNNKEL (reference sequence). The V gene lost 0 bases and the J gene lost 4 bases, with 3 bases spanning the gap. CDR3 amino acids: CASSQEAETQYF. For the CDR3, the DNA is TGTGCCAGCAGCCAAGAAGCAGAGACCCAGTACTTC.

The chain employs TRBV6-5 and TRBJ1-4; no firm D call. V was trimmed by 4 bases and J by 5 bases, leaving 8 bases between them. Germline values: CDR1 MNHEY, CDR2 SVGAGI. CDR3 length: 13 residues. CDR3 amino acids: CASSSYRNEKLFF. The CDR3 coding sequence is TGTGCCAGCAGTTCCTACAGAAATGAAAAACTGTTTTTT.

The chain combines TRBV9 with TRBJ1-6; possible D gene TRBD1, 6 bases. The V gene lost 4 bases and the J gene lost 8 bases, with 13 bases spanning the gap. CDR3 length: 14 residues. Germline values: CDR1 SGDLS, CDR2 YYNGEE. The CDR3 bases are TGTGCCAGCAGCTACAGGGTGAGGGATTCACCCCTCCACTTT. Encoded protein: CASSYRVRDSPLHF.

The chain has TRBV7-8 and TRBJ1-4; TRBD1 agrees at 8 bases. CDR3 length equals 14 residues. Germline values: CDR1 SGHVS, CDR2 FQNEAQ. The V gene end was trimmed by 5 bases and the J gene end by 7 bases; junction bases not matched to a gene: 6. The CDR3 region is CASSPGTGSEKLFF. CDR3 DNA sequence: TGTGCCAGCAGCCCCGGGACAGGTAGTGAAAAACTGTTTTTT.

The rearrangement uses TRBV6-6 and TRBJ1-5; no clear D. Deletions cut 1 base from V and 7 bases from J, with 11 bases between. Looked up from germline, CDR1 is MNHNY and CDR2 is SVGAGI (reference sequence). This CDR3 is built from 14 residues. The CDR3 loop reads CASSYYSYGQPQHF. The CDR3 nucleotides read TGTGCCAGCAGTTACTACAGCTATGGCCAGCCCCAGCATTTT.

The chain couples TRBV28 to TRBJ2-1; the match to TRBD2 covers 13 bases. Trimming took 6 bases from V and 8 from J; bases not matched to a gene: 7. This CDR3 is 15 amino acids long. Germline V gene lookup returns CDR1 MDHEN and CDR2 SYDVKM. The CDR3 is CASRTGLAGADEQFF. CDR3 nucleotides: TGTGCCAGCAGGACCGGACTAGCGGGAGCGGATGAGCAGTTCTTC.